The rows below give T cell receptor beta chains drawn from one sample of a study of blood T cell repertoires in COVID-19. The data were produced by immunoSEQ multiplex PCR, yet TCRdb's version contains in-frame clones alone and is incomplete. This sample has some 200,000 clones; approximately 80% occur once, and the top ten carry approximately 1.4%. Sequenced input: PBMCs or T cells enriched from blood (not recorded which). These receptors originate from a woman between 40 and 50 years old with acute COVID-19. CDR3s include the opening cysteine and the closing phenylalanine or tryptophan. D genes are given only for firm matches. Rows may omit the clone size; those that give it use once, few, many or a size class.

j_gene | abundance | d_gene | v_gene | CDR3aa | CDR3nt
TRBJ1-2 | - | - | TRBV10-3 | CAISERGGGYTF | TGTGCCATCAGTGAGAGGGGGGGAGGCTACACCTTC
TRBJ2-3 | - | - | TRBV5-1 | CASSLSPTDTQYF | TGCGCCAGCAGCTTGAGCCCCACAGATACGCAGTATTTT
TRBJ2-1 | - | - | TRBV29-1 | CSVSLAEGGSYNEQFF | TGCAGCGTTTCCCTAGCGGAGGGGGGCTCCTACAATGAGCAGTTCTTC
TRBJ2-3 | - | TRBD2 | TRBV11-2 | CASSLGWGGSSDTQYF | TGTGCCAGCAGCTTGGGATGGGGCGGGAGCTCAGATACGCAGTATTTT
TRBJ1-6 | - | - | TRBV6-5 | CASNIGTPNSPLHF | TGTGCCAGCAATATAGGGACACCTAATTCACCCCTCCACTTT
TRBJ2-2 | few | - | TRBV19 | CASSSAADTGELFF | TGTGCCAGTAGTTCCGCCGCGGACACCGGGGAGCTGTTTTTT
TRBJ1-1 | - | - | TRBV14 | CASSQDRGSKAFF | TGTGCCAGCAGCCAAGATCGGGGAAGTAAGGCTTTCTTT
TRBJ1-2 | - | TRBD1 | TRBV5-6 | CASSLWDRRLYGYTF | TGTGCCAGCAGCTTATGGGACAGAAGACTCTATGGCTACACCTTC
TRBJ2-1 | - | TRBD2 | TRBV6-2/TRBV6-3 | CASSYDGGALGNEQFF | TGTGCCAGCAGTTACGACGGGGGGGCCTTGGGGAATGAGCAGTTCTTC
TRBJ2-3 | - | TRBD2 | TRBV3-1/TRBV3-2 | CASSHSGRNGDTQYF | TGTGCCAGCAGCCACAGCGGGAGAAACGGGGATACGCAGTATTTT
TRBJ2-1 | - | - | TRBV27 | CASSLSGTYNEQFF | TGTGCCAGCAGTTTAAGCGGAACCTACAATGAGCAGTTCTTC
TRBJ1-2 | - | TRBD1 | TRBV30 | CAWRATGTGVLMGYTF | TGTGCCTGGAGAGCCACGGGGACAGGGGTCTTGATGGGCTACACCTTC
TRBJ1-4 | - | TRBD1 | TRBV28 | CASSLWDRATNEKLFF | TGTGCCAGCAGTTTGTGGGACAGGGCAACTAATGAAAAACTGTTTTTT
TRBJ2-1 | - | TRBD2 | TRBV5-8 | CASSSPDGSGDIEQFF | TGTGCCAGCAGCTCCCCTGATGGTAGCGGGGATATTGAGCAGTTCTTC
TRBJ1-4 | - | - | TRBV19 | CASSPQGNNEKLFF | TGTGCCAGTAGTCCCCAGGGGAATAATGAAAAACTGTTTTTT
TRBJ1-1 | - | - | TRBV14 | CASSQEGALNTEAFF | TGTGCCAGCAGCCAAGAAGGGGCATTGAACACTGAAGCTTTCTTT
TRBJ1-1 | - | - | TRBV10-3 | CAISEDRGMNTEAFF | TGTGCCATCAGTGAGGATCGGGGGATGAACACTGAAGCTTTCTTT
TRBJ1-1 | many | TRBD1 | TRBV18 | CASSPTRQGAKDTEAFF | TGTGCCAGCTCACCAACGAGACAGGGGGCTAAGGACACTGAAGCTTTCTTT
TRBJ2-5 | - | TRBD2 | TRBV3-1/TRBV3-2 | CASSQSSGGLGETQYF | TGTGCCAGCAGCCAATCTAGCGGGGGGCTGGGAGAGACCCAGTACTTC
TRBJ1-5 | - | TRBD1 | TRBV6-2/TRBV6-3 | CASSYYNRGRGNQPQHF | TGTGCCAGCAGCTACTATAACAGGGGGCGAGGGAATCAGCCCCAGCATTTT
TRBJ1-1 | - | - | TRBV6-2/TRBV6-3 | CASSYGAEAFF | TGTGCCAGCAGTTATGGAGCTGAAGCTTTCTTT
TRBJ1-6 | - | - | TRBV28 | CASSGWRGGSPLHF | TGTGCCAGCAGTGGCTGGAGGGGTGGTTCACCCCTCCACTTT
TRBJ2-1 | once | TRBD1 | TRBV11-2 | CASSPRDRGGNEQFF | TGTGCCAGCAGCCCGCGGGACAGGGGAGGGAATGAGCAGTTCTTC
TRBJ2-3 | - | TRBD2 | TRBV27 | CASSWTSGVTDTQYF | TGTGCCAGCAGTTGGACTAGCGGGGTCACAGATACGCAGTATTTT
TRBJ1-6 | - | TRBD1 | TRBV19 | CASSTRTGASSYNSPLHF | TGTGCCAGTAGTACTCGGACAGGGGCCAGCTCCTATAATTCACCCCTCCACTTT
TRBJ2-3 | - | - | TRBV5-4 | CASSTRETDTQYF | TGTGCCAGCAGCACCCGGGAAACAGATACGCAGTATTTT
TRBJ1-1 | - | TRBD1 | TRBV28 | CASSFRGQGRNEAFF | TGTGCCAGCAGTTTCCGGGGACAGGGGAGGAATGAAGCTTTCTTT
TRBJ1-1 | - | - | TRBV13 | CASSPALGQPNTEAFF | TGTGCCAGCAGCCCTGCCCTGGGACAACCGAACACTGAAGCTTTCTTT
TRBJ2-3 | - | - | TRBV30 | CAWSATLALDTQYF | TGTGCCTGGAGTGCAACTTTAGCATTAGATACGCAGTATTTT
TRBJ2-6 | - | - | TRBV15 | CATSRDLSLAGANVLTF | TGTGCCACCAGCAGAGACCTGAGTCTGGCTGGGGCCAACGTCCTGACTTTC
TRBJ2-2 | - | - | TRBV29-1 | CSVLRGSGTGELFF | TGCAGCGTCCTGCGTGGGAGTGGGACCGGGGAGCTGTTTTTT